The subject of this entry is one T cell receptor (beta chain). The sample is drawn from a study of blood T cell repertoires in COVID-19. Study overall: Samples representing acute and convalescent COVID-19 were sourced from the United States, Italy and Spain.

Produced via immunoSEQ multiplex PCR; TCRdb's table is partial and in-frame only. The sample yields 180,000 or so clones, 75% to 90% seen once. Germline CDR1 and CDR2: KGHSH and LQKENI. After removal of 6 bases from V and 8 bases from J, the junction contained 4 bases not matched to a gene. The CDR3 length is 14 residues. The sequenced sample consisted of peripheral blood. The chain carries TRBV18 and TRBJ1-6, with 10 bases identical to TRBD1. The sequence came from a woman aged 55-75 years with acute or convalescent COVID-19. CDR3 region: CASSDRGQDSPLHF. In DNA, the CDR3 is TGTGCCAGCTCCGACAGGGGGCAAGATTCACCCCTCCACTTT.